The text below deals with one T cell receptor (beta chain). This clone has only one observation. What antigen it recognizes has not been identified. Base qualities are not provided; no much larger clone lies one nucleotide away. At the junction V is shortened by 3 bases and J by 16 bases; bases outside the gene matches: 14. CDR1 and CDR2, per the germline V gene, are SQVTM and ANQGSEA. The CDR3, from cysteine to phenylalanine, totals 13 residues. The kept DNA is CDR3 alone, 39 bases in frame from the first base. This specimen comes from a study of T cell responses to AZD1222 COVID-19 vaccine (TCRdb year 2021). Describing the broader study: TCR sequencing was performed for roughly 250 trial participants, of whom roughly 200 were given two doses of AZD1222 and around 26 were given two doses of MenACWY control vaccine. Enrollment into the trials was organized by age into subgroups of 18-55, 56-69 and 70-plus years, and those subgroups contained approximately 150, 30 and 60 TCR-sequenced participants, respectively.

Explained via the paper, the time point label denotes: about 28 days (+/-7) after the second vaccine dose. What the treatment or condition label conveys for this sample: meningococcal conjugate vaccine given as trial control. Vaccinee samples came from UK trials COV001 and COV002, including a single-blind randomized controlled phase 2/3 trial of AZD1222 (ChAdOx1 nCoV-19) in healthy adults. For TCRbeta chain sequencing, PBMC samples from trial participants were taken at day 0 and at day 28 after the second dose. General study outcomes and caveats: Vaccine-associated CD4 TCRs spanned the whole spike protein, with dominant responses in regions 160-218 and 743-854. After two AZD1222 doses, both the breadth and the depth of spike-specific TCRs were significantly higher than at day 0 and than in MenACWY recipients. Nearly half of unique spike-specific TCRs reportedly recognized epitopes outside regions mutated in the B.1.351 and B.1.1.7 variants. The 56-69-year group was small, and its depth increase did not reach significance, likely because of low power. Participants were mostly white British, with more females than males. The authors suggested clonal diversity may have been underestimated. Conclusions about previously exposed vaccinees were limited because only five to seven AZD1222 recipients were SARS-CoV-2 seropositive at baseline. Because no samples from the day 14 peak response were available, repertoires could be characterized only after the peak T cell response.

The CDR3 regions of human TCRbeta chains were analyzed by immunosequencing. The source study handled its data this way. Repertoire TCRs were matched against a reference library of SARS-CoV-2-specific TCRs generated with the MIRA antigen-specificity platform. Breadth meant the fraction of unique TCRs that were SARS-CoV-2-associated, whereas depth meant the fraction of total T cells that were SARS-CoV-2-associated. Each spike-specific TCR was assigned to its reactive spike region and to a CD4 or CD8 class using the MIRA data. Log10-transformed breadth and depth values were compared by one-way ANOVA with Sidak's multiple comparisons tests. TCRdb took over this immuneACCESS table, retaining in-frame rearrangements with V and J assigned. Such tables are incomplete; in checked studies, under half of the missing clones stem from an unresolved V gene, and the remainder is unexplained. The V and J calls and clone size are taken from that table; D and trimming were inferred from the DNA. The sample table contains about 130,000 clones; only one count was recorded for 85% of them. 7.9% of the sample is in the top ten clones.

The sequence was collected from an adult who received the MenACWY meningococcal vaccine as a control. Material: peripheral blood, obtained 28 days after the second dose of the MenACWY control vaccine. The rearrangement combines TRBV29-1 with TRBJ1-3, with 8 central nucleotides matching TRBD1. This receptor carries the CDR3 CSVDKGQGAGWYF. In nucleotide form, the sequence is TGCAGCGTTGATAAAGGGCAGGGGGCCGGTTGGTATTTT.